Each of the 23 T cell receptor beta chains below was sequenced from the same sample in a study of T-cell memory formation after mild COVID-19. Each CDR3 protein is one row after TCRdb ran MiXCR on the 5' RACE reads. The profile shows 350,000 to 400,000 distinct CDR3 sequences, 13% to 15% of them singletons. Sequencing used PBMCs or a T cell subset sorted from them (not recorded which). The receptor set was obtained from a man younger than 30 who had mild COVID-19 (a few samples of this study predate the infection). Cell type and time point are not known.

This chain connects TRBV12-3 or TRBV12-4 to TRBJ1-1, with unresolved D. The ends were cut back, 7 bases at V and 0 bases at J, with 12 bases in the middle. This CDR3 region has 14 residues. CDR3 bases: TGTGCCAGCAAAATTGACGGACTGAACACTGAAGCTTTCTTT. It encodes CASKIDGLNTEAFF.

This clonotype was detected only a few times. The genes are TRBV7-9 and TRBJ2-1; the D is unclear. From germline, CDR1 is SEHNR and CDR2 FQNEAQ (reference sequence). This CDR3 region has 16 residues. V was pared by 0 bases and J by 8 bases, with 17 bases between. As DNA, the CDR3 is TGTGCCAGCAGCTTAGCGGTCAGCAAAGGGCACGATGAGCAGTTCTTC. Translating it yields CASSLAVSKGHDEQFF.

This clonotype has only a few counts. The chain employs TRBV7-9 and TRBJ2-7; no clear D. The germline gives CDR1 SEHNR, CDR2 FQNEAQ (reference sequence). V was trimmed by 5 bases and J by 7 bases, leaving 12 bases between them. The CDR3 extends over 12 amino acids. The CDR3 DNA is TGTGCCAGCAGCCTAGTCGGTACGGAGCAGTACTTC. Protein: CASSLVGTEQYF.

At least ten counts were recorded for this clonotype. This CDR3 is CSARDRSPAGDETQYF. The CDR3 DNA is TGCAGTGCTAGAGATCGGTCCCCGGCGGGGGACGAGACCCAGTACTTC. The gene calls are TRBV20-1 and TRBJ2-5; TRBD2 matches at 7 bases. Germline assignment: CDR1 DFQATT and CDR2 SNEGSKA (reference sequence). The CDR3 consists of 16 residues. J gave up 5 bases and V 0 bases, and 12 bases lay outside the gene matches.

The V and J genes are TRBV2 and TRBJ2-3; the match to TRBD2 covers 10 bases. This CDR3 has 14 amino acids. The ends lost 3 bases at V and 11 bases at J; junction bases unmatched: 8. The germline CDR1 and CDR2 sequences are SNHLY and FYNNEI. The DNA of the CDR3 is TGTGCCAGCAGTGAGTCCCAGCGGGGGGGCCGGCAGTATTTT. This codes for CASSESQRGGRQYF. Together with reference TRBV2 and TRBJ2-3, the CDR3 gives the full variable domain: EPEVTQTPSHQVTQMGQEVILRCVPISNHLYFYWYRQILGQKVEFLVSFYNNEISEKSEIFDDQFSVERPDGSNFTLKIRSTKLEDSAMYFCASSESQRGGRQYFGPGTRLTVL.

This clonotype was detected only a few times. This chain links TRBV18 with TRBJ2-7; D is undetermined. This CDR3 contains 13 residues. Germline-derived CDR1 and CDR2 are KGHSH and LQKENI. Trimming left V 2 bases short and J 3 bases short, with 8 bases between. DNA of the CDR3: TGTGCCAGCTCACCAAGTCAGTTCTACGAGCAGTACGTC. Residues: CASSPSQFYEQYV.

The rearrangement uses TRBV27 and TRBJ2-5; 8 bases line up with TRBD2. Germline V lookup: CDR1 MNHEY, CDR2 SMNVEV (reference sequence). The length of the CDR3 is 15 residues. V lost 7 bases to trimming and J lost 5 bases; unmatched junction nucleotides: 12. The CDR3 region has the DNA TGTGCCAGCACGAGTGATCGGGGGGGTCGGGAGACCCAGTACTTC. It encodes CASTSDRGGRETQYF.

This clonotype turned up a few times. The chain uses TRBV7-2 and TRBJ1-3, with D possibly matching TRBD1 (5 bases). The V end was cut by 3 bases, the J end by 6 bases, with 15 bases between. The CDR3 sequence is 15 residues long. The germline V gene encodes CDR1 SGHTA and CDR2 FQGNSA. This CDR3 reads CASSLSGSLTNTIYF. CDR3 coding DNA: TGTGCCAGCAGCTTGTCAGGGAGTCTGACAAACACCATATATTTT.

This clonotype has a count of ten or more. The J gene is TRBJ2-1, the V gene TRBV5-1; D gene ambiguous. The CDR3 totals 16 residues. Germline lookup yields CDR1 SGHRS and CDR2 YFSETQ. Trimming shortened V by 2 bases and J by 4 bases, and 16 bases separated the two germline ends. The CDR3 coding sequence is TGCGCCAGCAGCTTCGGAAACAGCCTCTCTTACAATGAGCAGTTCTTC. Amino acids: CASSFGNSLSYNEQFF.

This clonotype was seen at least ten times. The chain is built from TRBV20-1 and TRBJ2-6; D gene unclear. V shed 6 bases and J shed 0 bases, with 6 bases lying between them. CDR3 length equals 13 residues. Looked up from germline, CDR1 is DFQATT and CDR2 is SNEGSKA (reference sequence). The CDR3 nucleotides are TGCAGTGCCGAGGACTCTGGGGCCAACGTCCTGACTTTC. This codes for CSAEDSGANVLTF.

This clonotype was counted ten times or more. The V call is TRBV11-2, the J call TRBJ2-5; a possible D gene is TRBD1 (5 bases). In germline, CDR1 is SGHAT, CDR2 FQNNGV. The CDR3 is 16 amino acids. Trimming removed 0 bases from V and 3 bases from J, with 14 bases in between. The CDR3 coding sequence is TGTGCCAGCAGCTTAGATAATAGGGCCAGGGAAGAGACCCAGTACTTC. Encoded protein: CASSLDNRAREETQYF.

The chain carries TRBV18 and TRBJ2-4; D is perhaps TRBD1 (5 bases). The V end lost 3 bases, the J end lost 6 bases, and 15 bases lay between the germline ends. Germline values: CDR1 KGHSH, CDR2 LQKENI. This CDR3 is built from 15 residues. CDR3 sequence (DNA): TGTGCCAGCTCACCGGATTCTGGACACTTAAACATTCAGTACTTC. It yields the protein CASSPDSGHLNIQYF.

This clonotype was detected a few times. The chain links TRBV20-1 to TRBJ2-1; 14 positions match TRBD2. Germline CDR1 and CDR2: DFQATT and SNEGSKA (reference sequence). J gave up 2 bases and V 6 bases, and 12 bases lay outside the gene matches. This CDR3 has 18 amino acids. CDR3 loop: CSAPSGTSGGYTYNEQFF. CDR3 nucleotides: TGCAGTGCCCCTTCCGGGACTAGCGGGGGCTATACCTACAATGAGCAGTTCTTC.

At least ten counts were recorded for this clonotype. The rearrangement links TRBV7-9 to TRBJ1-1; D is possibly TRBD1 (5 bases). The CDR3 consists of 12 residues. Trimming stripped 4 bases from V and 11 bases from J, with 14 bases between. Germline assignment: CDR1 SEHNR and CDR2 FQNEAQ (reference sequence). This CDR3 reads CASSYPGGVAFF. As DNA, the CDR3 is TGTGCCAGCAGCTATCCTGGGGGGGTGGCTTTCTTT.

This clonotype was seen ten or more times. DNA for the CDR3: TGTGCCAGCAGTTACTCGAGTTGGCGGGGGGTCTACAATGAGCAGTTCTTC. Protein product: CASSYSSWRGVYNEQFF. The rearrangement joins TRBV6-6 to TRBJ2-1, with 8 bases lining up with TRBD2. From germline, CDR1 is MNHNY and CDR2 SVGAGI (reference sequence). This CDR3 contains 17 residues. The trim removed 0 bases at V and 3 bases at J, leaving 7 bases unmatched.

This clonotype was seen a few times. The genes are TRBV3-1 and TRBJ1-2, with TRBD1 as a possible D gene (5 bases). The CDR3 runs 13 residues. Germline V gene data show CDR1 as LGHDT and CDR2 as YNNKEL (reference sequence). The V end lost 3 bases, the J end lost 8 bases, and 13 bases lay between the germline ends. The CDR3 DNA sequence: TGTGCCAGCAGCCAGAGGGGTACGCGAGGCTACACCTTC. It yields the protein CASSQRGTRGYTF.

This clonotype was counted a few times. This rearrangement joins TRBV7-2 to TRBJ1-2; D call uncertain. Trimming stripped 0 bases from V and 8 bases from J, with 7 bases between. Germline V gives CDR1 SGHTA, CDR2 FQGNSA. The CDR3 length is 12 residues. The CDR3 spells CASSLAPGGYTF. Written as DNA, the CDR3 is TGTGCCAGCAGCTTAGCCCCCGGAGGCTACACCTTC. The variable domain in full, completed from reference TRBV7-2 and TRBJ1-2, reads GAGVSQSPSNKVTEKGKDVELRCDPISGHTALYWYRQSLGQGLEFLIYFQGNSAPDKSGLPSDRFSAERTGGSVSTLTIQRTQQEDSAVYLCASSLAPGGYTFGSGTRLTVV.

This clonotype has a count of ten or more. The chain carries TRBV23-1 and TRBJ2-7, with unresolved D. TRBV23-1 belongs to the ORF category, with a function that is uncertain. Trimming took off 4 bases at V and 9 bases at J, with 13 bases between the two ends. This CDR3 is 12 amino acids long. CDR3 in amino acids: CASSPRGDAQYV. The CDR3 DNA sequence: TGCGCCAGCAGTCCCCGAGGAGACGCGCAGTACGTC.

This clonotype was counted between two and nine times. CDR3 amino acids: CASGGTASETQYF. CDR3 nucleotide sequence: TGTGCCAGCGGAGGGACTGCCTCAGAGACCCAGTACTTC. The chain joins TRBV9 to TRBJ2-5; D is perhaps TRBD2 (6 bases). The germline gives CDR1 SGDLS, CDR2 YYNGEE. The V gene lost 7 bases and the J gene lost 4 bases, with 14 bases spanning the gap. The CDR3 has 13 residues. Using reference TRBV9 and TRBJ2-5 for the parts outside the CDR3, the full variable domain is DSGVTQTPKHLITATGQRVTLRCSPRSGDLSVYWYQQSLDQGLQFLIQYYNGEERAKGNILERFSAQQFPDLHSELNLSSLELGDSALYFCASGGTASETQYFGPGTRLLVL.

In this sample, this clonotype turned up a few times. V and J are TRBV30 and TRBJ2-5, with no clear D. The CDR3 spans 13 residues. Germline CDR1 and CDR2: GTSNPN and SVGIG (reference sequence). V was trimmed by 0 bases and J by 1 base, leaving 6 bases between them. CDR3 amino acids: CAWSVNTQETQYF. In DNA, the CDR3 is TGTGCCTGGAGTGTAAACACCCAAGAGACCCAGTACTTC.

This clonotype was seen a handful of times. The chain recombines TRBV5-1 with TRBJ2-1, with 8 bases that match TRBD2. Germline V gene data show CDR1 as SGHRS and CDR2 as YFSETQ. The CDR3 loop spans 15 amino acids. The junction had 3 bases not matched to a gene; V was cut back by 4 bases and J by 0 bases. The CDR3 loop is CASSPGGDSYNEQFF. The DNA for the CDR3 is TGCGCCAGCAGCCCCGGGGGGGACTCCTACAATGAGCAGTTCTTC.

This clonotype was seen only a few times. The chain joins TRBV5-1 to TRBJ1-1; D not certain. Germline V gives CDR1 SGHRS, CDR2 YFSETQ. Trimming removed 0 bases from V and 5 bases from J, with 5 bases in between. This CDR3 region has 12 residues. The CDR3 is CASSLGHTEAFF. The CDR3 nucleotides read TGCGCCAGCAGCTTGGGCCATACTGAAGCTTTCTTT.

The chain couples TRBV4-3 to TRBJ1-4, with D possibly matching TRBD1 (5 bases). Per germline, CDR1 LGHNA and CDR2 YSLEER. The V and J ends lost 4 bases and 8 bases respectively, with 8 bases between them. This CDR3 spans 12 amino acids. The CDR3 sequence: CASSPEGEKLFF. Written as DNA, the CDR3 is TGCGCCAGCAGCCCTGAGGGGGAAAAACTGTTTTTT.